These 18 T cell receptor beta chains originate from one sample sequenced in a study of blood T cell repertoires in COVID-19. Clones were sequenced by immunoSEQ multiplex PCR, and TCRdb holds only the in-frame ones, with some missing. The table shows around 400,000 clones, with around nine tenths occurring only once. The sample comprised PBMCs or T cells enriched from blood (not recorded which). These receptors were collected from a woman in her late teens or twenties who had been exposed to COVID-19.

The chain combines TRBV6-5 with TRBJ2-5; tentative D call: TRBD2 (5 bases). The CDR3 spans 14 residues. From germline, CDR1 is MNHEY and CDR2 SVGAGI. Trimming removed 6 bases from V and 5 bases from J, with 16 bases in between. CDR3 DNA sequence: TGTGCCAGCAGCGTTGCGCGGGTCCAGGAGACCCAGTACTTC. As protein: CASSVARVQETQYF.

V usage is TRBV28 and J usage is TRBJ1-1, with unresolved D. Germline CDR1 and CDR2: MDHEN and SYDVKM. Trimming took off 2 bases at V and 7 bases at J, with 17 bases between the two ends. The CDR3 contains 15 residues. The CDR3 nucleotides are TGTGCCAGCAGTTTACTTTCCCGGGGATCGGGTGAAGCTTTCTTT. Protein sequence: CASSLLSRGSGEAFF.

The chain couples TRBV18 to TRBJ1-2, with D maybe TRBD1 (5 bases). The CDR3 consists of 14 residues. V was shortened by 5 bases and J by 5 bases, with 15 bases between the two germline ends. Germline V gene sequence: CDR1 KGHSH, CDR2 LQKENI. This CDR3 reads CASSSFRDNYGYTF. The CDR3 DNA reads TGTGCCAGCTCATCGTTCAGGGATAATTATGGCTACACCTTC.

The V call is TRBV6-4, the J call TRBJ2-2; weak D call: TRBD2 (6 bases). Germline V CDR1 and CDR2: MRHNA, SNTAGT. CDR3 length equals 15 residues. V shed 5 bases and J shed 6 bases, with 16 bases lying between them. DNA for the CDR3: TGTGCCAGCAGTCTAGGAGGGGCCGGGGCCGGGGAGCTGTTTTTT. The encoded protein is CASSLGGAGAGELFF.

The chain uses TRBV2 and TRBJ2-2; 9 bases align to TRBD2. V lost 4 bases and J lost 6; bases outside the gene matches: 6. Germline assignment: CDR1 SNHLY and CDR2 FYNNEI. This CDR3 contains 15 residues. The CDR3 reads CASSGVSGSAGELFF. The DNA of the CDR3 is TGTGCCAGCAGTGGGGTTAGCGGGAGTGCCGGGGAGCTGTTTTTT.

This clone was seen a single time. This rearrangement joins TRBV5-1 to TRBJ2-3; weak D call: TRBD2 (6 bases). Trimming stripped 3 bases from V and 5 bases from J, with 16 bases between. Germline CDR1 SGHRS, CDR2 YFSETQ. CDR3 length: 15 amino acids. The chain's CDR3 is CASSWAIRREDTQYF. CDR3 bases: TGCGCCAGCAGCTGGGCCATCAGGAGGGAAGATACGCAGTATTTT. Together with reference TRBV5-1 and TRBJ2-3, the CDR3 gives the full variable domain: KAGVTQTPRYLIKTRGQQVTLSCSPISGHRSVSWYQQTPGQGLQFLFEYFSETQRNKGNFPGRFSGRQFSNSRSEMNVSTLELGDSALYLCASSWAIRREDTQYFGPGTRLTVL.

The rearrangement links TRBV7-2 to TRBJ1-2; D gene ambiguous. The CDR3 consists of 13 residues. CDR1 is SGHTA, CDR2 FQGNSA, per germline. Between the trimmed V and J ends, which lost 1 base and 9 bases, there was a span of 12 bases. The DNA for the CDR3 is TGTGCCAGCAGCTTAGGGCCAGACAAACGCTACACCTTC. Protein sequence: CASSLGPDKRYTF.

The chain has TRBV13 and TRBJ2-3; D possibly corresponds to TRBD2 (6 bases). In germline, CDR1 is PRHDT, CDR2 FYEKMQ (reference sequence). This CDR3 is built from 15 residues. Trimming removed 0 bases at V and 1 base at J, with 8 bases between. CDR3 nucleotide sequence: TGTGCCAGCAGCTTAGGCGGGAGAGGCACAGATACGCAGTATTTT. Protein: CASSLGGRGTDTQYF.

The gene calls are TRBV9 and TRBJ1-2; 9 bases match TRBD1. In germline, CDR1 is SGDLS, CDR2 YYNGEE. Germline trimming cut 3 bases from V and 0 bases from J; bases unmatched to any gene: 9. The CDR3 is 17 amino acids. As DNA, the CDR3 is TGTGCCAGCAGCGCCTTTGGGGGACAGGGAACTAACTATGGCTACACCTTC. This translates into CASSAFGGQGTNYGYTF.

This chain connects TRBV5-6 to TRBJ2-3; D perhaps matches TRBD2 (6 bases). Germline V gives CDR1 SGHDT, CDR2 YYEEEE. The CDR3 is 12 residues long. V lost 0 bases and J 11 bases, leaving 10 bases between the germline ends. The DNA for the CDR3 is TGTGCCAGCAGCTTGGGGGGAGGAAAGCAGTATTTT. It translates to CASSLGGGKQYF.

Concerning this clone itself: At one end the junction does not follow the germline gene, possibly because of a read error. The chain combines TRBV29-1 with TRBJ2-7; TRBD2 is a possible D gene (6 bases). The CDR3 has 11 amino acids. Germline assignment: CDR1 SQVTM and CDR2 ANQGSEA. The CDR3 sequence is CSVGGTGTEEF. The CDR3 DNA follows: TGCAGCGTTGGGGGAACCGGGACTGAAGAGTTC.

The J gene is TRBJ2-4, the V gene TRBV14; D is unclear. CDR3 length equals 13 residues. CDR1 SGHDN and CDR2 FVKESK come from the germline V gene. The V end lost 4 bases, the J end lost 2 bases, and 6 bases lay between the germline ends. CDR3 in DNA: TGTGCCAGCAGCCTGACAACCAAAAACATTCAGTACTTC. This translates into CASSLTTKNIQYF.

The chain recombines TRBV29-1 with TRBJ1-5; D remains unclear. Trimming cost V 4 bases and J 0 bases, with 10 bases left between them. The length of the CDR3 is 14 residues. The germline CDR1 and CDR2 sequences are SQVTM and ANQGSEA. The CDR3 coding sequence is TGCAGCGTTGGAGGGATTAATAGCAATCAGCCCCAGCATTTT. As protein: CSVGGINSNQPQHF.

The chain combines TRBV29-1 with TRBJ2-1; possible D gene TRBD1, 5 bases. The V gene's germline CDR1 is SQVTM and CDR2 ANQGSEA. The germline V and J ends were trimmed by 5 bases and 0 bases, with 23 bases remaining between them. The CDR3 is 18 residues long. CDR3 bases: TGCAGCGTTCCAAGTCCTCCAGGGCCAAGGAGCTCCTACAATGAGCAGTTCTTC. Translation: CSVPSPPGPRSSYNEQFF.

This clone was counted between two and nine times. This chain connects TRBV5-4 to TRBJ2-5; 8 positions agree with TRBD2. Unmatched junction bases numbered 14, after V lost 4 bases and J lost 3 bases. Germline V gene sequence: CDR1 SGHNT, CDR2 YYREEE (reference sequence). This CDR3 has 17 residues. The CDR3 sequence: CASSRNRDRGGKETQYF. In DNA, the CDR3 is TGTGCCAGCAGCCGAAACAGGGATCGGGGGGGGAAAGAGACCCAGTACTTC.

This chain links TRBV14 with TRBJ1-2; possibly TRBD1 for D (6 bases). The CDR3 extends over 13 amino acids. Germline CDR1 and CDR2: SGHDN and FVKESK. V dropped 4 bases and J dropped 5 bases, with 11 bases sitting between them. In DNA form, the CDR3 reads TGTGCCAGCAGCCTGGGGACACGTTATGGCTACACCTTC. This gives the protein CASSLGTRYGYTF.

The genes are TRBV27 and TRBJ1-2; tentative D call: TRBD1 (6 bases). Germline V gene sequence: CDR1 MNHEY, CDR2 SMNVEV (reference sequence). The CDR3 extends over 12 amino acids. Trimming removed 6 bases at V and 8 bases at J, with 13 bases between. The CDR3 loop is CASSQLQGGYTF. The CDR3 region has the DNA TGTGCCAGCAGCCAGCTACAGGGCGGCTACACCTTC.

This chain joins TRBV5-6 and TRBJ2-3; D remains ambiguous. V was trimmed by 4 bases and J by 1 base, leaving 13 bases between them. Germline assignment: CDR1 SGHDT and CDR2 YYEEEE. The CDR3 contains 15 residues. The CDR3 DNA reads TGTGCCAGCAGCCCACCCCGACGGGGCACAGATACGCAGTATTTT. This translates into CASSPPRRGTDTQYF.